What follows is one TCR beta chain and its context. As to time point: patch test 3, about 24 weeks after DPC sensitization. This sample's treatment: therapeutic diphenylcyclopropenone sensitization with weekly scalp DPC. The record originates from a study of human T cells and chemical hapten exposure. One entry per CDR3 protein, called by TCRdb with MiXCR from the RACE reads. The sample consists of about 160,000 distinct CDR3 sequences, roughly 25% of them appearing once. The CDR3 has 12 amino acids. V was cut by 3 bases and J by 4 bases, with 7 bases left in between. The germline V gene encodes CDR1 DFQATT and CDR2 SNEGSKA (reference sequence).

The gene calls are TRBV20-1 and TRBJ1-5; D uncertain. The clonotype comes from a woman between 18 and 30 years old with alopecia areata. Some clones in this sample may be carry-over from other donors' samples. Material: whole blood, obtained in connection with sensitization to the hapten diphenylcyclopropenone (DPC). CDR3 bases: TGCAGTGCTAGTGACACTAATCAGCCCCAGCATTTT. Encoded protein: CSASDTNQPQHF.